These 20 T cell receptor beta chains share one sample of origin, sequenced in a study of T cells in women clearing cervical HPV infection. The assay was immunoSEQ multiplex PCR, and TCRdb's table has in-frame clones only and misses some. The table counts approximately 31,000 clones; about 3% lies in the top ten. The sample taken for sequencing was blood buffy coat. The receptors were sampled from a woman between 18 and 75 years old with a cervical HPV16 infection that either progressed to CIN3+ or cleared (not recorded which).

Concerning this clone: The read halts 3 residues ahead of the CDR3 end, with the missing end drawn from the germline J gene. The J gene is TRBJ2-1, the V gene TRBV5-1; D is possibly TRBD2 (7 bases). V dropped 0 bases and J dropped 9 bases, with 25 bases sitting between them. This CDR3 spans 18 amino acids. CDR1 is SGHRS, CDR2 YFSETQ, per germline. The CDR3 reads CASSLGYGGATARIEQFF. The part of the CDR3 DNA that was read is TGCGCCAGCAGCTTGGGGTATGGGGGGGCGACCGCACGGATTGAG.

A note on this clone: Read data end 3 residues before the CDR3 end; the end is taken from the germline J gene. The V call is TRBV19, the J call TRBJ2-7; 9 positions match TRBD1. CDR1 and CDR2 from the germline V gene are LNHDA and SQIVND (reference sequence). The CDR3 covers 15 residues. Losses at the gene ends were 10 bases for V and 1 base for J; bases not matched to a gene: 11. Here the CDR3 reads CATAPGTGRSYEQYF. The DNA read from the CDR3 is TGTGCCACCGCCCCCGGGACAGGGCGTTCCTACGAG.

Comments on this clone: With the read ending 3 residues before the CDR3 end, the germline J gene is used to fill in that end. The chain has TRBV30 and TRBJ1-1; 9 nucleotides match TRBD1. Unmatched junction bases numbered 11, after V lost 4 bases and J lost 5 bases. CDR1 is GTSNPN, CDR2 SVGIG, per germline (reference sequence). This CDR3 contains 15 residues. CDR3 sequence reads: CAWILTGGMWTEAFF. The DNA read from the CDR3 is TGTGCCTGGATCTTGACAGGGGGTATGTGGACTGAA.

The covered CDR3 bases are TGTGCCAGCTCACCACGAAGGAACAGGGGGGATAGCAATCAGCCG. Protein product: CASSPRRNRGDSNQP. In full, the CDR3 is CASSPRRNRGDSNQPQYF. The rearrangement uses TRBV18 and TRBJ2-3, with 8 nucleotides matching TRBD1. The sequenced fragment ends 3 residues before the CDR3 boundary, so the rest is inferred from the germline J gene. The CDR3 has 18 amino acids. CDR1 KGHSH and CDR2 LQKENI come from the germline V gene.

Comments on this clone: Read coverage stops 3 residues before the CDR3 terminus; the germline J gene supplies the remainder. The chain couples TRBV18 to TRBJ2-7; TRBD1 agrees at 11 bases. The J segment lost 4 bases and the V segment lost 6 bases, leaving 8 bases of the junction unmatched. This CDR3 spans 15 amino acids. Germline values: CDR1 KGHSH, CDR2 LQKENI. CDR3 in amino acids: CASSRPGTGGYEQYF. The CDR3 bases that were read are TGTGCCAGCTCTCGGCCCGGGACAGGGGGGTACGAG. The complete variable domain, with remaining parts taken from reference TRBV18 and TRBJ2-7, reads NAGVMQNPRHLVRRRGQEARLRCSPMKGHSHVYWYRQLPEEGLKFMVYLQKENIIDESGMPKERFSAEFPKEGPSILRIQQVVRGDSAAYFCASSRPGTGGYEQYFGPGTRLTVT.

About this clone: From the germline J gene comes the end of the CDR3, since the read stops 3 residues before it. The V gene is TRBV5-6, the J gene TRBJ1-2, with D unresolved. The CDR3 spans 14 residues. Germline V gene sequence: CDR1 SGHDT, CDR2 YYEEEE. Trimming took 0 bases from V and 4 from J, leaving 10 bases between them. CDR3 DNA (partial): TGTGCCAGCAGCTTGGGCCCAGAGGGCTATGGC. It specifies CASSLGPEGYG. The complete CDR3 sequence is CASSLGPEGYGYTF.

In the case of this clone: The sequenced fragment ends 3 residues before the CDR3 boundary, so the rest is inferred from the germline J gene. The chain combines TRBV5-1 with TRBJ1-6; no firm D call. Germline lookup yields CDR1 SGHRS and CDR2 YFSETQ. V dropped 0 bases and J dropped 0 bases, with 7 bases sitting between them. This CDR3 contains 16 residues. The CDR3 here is CASSLGGSSYNSPLHF. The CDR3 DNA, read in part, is TGCGCCAGCAGCTTGGGAGGCAGCTCCTATAATTCACCC.

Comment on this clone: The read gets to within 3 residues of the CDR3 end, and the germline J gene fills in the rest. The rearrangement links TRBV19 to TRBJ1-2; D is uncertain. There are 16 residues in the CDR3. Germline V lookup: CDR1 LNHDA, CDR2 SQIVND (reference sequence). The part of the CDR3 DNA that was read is TGTGCCAGTAGTACAAGGACTAGCGGCACCTCCTACGAC. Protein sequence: CASSTRTSGTSYD. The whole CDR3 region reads CASSTRTSGTSYDYTF.

CDR3 bases read: TGTGCCAGCAGTTTAGTATCCAGGAGATACCAAGAGACC. The encoded protein is CASSLVSRRYQET. The whole CDR3 protein reads CASSLVSRRYQETQYF. This rearrangement joins TRBV12-3 or TRBV12-4 to TRBJ2-5, with D unclear. The read falls 3 residues short of the CDR3 end, and the missing part is taken from the germline J gene. Trimming pared 1 base from V and 0 bases from J, leaving 12 bases between. The CDR3 runs to 16 residues.

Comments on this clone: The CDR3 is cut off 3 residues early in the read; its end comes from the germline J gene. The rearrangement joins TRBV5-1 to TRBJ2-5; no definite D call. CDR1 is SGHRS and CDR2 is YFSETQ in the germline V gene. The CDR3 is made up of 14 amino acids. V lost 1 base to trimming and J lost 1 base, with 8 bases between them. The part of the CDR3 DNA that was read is TGCGCCAGCAGCTTGCAACCTACCCAAGAGACC. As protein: CASSLQPTQET. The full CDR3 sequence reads CASSLQPTQETQYF. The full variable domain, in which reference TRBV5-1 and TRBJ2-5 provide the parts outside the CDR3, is KAGVTQTPRYLIKTRGQQVTLSCSPISGHRSVSWYQQTPGQGLQFLFEYFSETQRNKGNFPGRFSGRQFSNSRSEMNVSTLELGDSALYLCASSLQPTQETQYFGPGTRLLVL.

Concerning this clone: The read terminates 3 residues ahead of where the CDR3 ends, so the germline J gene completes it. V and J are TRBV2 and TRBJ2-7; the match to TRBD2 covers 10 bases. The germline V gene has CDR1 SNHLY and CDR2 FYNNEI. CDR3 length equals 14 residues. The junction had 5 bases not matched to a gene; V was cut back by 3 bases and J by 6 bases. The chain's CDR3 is CASSESAGGTEQYF. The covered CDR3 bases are TGTGCCAGCAGTGAGTCAGCGGGGGGGACCGAG.

CDR3 loop: CASSLRGQETQYF. The sequenced part of the CDR3 DNA is TGTGCCAGCAGCCTGCGGGGGCAAGAGACC. The gene calls are TRBV5-5 and TRBJ2-5; 7 positions agree with TRBD2. The CDR3 end falls 3 residues outside the read, so it is completed with the germline J gene. The CDR3 has 13 amino acids. Trimming at V came to 4 bases and at J to 2 bases, leaving 2 bases not matched to a gene. Germline loops: CDR1 SGHKS, CDR2 YYEKEE (reference sequence).

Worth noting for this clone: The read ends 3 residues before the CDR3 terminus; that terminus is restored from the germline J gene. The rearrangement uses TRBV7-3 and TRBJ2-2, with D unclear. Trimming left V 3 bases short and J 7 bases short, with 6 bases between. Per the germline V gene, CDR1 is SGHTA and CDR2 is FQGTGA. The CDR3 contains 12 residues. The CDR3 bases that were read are TGTGCCAGCAGCTTGCGCATCGGGGAG. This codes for CASSLRIGE. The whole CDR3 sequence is CASSLRIGELFF.

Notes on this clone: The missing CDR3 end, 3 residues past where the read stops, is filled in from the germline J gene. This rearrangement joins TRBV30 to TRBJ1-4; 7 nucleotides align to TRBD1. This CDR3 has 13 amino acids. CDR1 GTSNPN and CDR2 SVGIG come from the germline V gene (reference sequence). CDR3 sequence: CAWGTALTSPLFF. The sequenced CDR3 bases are TGTGCCTGGGGGACAGCCCTGACTTCACCA.

CDR3 loop: CASKGSYNEQFF. The covered CDR3 bases are TGTGCCAGCAAGGGTAGCTACAATGAG. V and J are TRBV2 and TRBJ2-1; no firm D call. The CDR3 end is not reached by the read, which stops 3 residues before it; the germline J gene fills it in. The CDR3 has 12 residues. The germline V gene encodes CDR1 SNHLY and CDR2 FYNNEI. V dropped 7 bases and J dropped 3 bases, with 7 bases sitting between them.

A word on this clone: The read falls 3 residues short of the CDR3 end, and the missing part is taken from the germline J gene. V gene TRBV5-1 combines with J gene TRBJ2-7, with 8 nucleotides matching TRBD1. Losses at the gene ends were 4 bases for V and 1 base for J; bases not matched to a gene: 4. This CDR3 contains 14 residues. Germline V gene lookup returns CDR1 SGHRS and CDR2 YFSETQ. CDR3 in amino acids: CASSRDRGSYEQYF. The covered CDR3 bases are TGCGCCAGCAGCAGAGACAGGGGATCCTACGAG. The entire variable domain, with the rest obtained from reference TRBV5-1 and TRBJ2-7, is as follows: KAGVTQTPRYLIKTRGQQVTLSCSPISGHRSVSWYQQTPGQGLQFLFEYFSETQRNKGNFPGRFSGRQFSNSRSEMNVSTLELGDSALYLCASSRDRGSYEQYFGPGTRLTVT.

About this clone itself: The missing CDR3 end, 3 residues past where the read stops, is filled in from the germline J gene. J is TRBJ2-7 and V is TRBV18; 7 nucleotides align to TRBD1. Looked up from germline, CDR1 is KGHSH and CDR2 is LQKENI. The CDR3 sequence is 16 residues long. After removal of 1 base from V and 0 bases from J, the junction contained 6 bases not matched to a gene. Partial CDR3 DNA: TGTGCCAGCTCACCACGGCTGAACAGGGGCTCCTACGAG. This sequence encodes CASSPRLNRGSYE. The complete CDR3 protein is CASSPRLNRGSYEQYF.

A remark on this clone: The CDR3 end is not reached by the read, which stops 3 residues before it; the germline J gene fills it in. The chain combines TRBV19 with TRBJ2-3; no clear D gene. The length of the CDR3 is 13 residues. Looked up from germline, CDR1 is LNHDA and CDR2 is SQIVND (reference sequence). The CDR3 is CASNKRVRQPQYF. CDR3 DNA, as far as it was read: TGTGCCAGTAACAAAAGGGTTAGGCAGCCG.

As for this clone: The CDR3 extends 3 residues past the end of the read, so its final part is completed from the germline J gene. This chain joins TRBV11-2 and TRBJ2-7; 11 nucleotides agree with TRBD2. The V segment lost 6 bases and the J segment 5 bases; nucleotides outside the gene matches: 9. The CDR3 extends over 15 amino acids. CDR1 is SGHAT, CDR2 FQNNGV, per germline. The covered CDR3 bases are TGTGCCAGCAGACAAATAGCGGGGGGGTTAAACGAG. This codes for CASRQIAGGLNE. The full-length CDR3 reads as CASRQIAGGLNEQYF. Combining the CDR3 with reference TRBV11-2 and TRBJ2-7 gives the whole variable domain EAGVAQSPRYKIIEKRQSVAFWCNPISGHATLYWYQQILGQGPKLLIQFQNNGVVDDSQLPKDRFSAERLKGVDSTLKIQPAKLEDSAVYLCASRQIAGGLNEQYFGPGTRLTVT.

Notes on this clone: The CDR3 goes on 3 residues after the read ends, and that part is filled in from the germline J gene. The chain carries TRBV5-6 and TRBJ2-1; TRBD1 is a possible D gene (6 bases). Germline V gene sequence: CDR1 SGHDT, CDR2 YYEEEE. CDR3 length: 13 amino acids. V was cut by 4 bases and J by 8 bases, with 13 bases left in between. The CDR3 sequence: CASSLNRVYEQFF. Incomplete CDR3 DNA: TGTGCCAGCAGCCTCAACAGGGTTTATGAG.